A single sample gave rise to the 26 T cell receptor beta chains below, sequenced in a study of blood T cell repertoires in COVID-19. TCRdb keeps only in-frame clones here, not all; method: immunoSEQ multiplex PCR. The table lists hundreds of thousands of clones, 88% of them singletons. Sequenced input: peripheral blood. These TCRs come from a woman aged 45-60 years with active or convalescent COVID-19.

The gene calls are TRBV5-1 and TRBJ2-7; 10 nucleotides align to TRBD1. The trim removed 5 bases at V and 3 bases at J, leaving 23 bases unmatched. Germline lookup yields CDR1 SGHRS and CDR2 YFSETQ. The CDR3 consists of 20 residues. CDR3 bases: TGCGCCAGCAGTCTTATGTATGGGACAGGGGCCTTGGAGGGCAACTACGAGCAGTACTTC. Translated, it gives CASSLMYGTGALEGNYEQYF.

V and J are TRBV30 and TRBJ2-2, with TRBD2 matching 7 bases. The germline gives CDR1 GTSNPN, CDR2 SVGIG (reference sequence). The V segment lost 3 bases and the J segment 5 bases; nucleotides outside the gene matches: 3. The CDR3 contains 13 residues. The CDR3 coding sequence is TGTGCCTGGAGGACGGGGGGTACCGGGGAGCTGTTTTTT. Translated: CAWRTGGTGELFF.

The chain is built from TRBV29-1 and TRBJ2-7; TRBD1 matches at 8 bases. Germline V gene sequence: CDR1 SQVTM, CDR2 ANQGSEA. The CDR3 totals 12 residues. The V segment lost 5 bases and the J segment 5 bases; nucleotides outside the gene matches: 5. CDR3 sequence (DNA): TGCAGCGTTTATGGACAGGGAAACGAGCAGTACTTC. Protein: CSVYGQGNEQYF.

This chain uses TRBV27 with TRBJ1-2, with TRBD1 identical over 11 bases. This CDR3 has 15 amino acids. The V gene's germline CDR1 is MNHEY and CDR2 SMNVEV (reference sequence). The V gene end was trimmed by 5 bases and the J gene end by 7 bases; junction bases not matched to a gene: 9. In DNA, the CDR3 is TGTGCCAGCAGTCCCTGGACAGGGGGCTTTGTTGGCTACACCTTC. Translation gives CASSPWTGGFVGYTF.

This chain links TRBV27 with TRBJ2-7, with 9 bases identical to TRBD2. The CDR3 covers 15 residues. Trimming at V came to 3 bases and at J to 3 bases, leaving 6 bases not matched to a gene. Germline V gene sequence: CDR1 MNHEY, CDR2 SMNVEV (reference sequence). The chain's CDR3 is CASSFSTSGDYEQYF. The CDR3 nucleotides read TGTGCCAGCAGTTTTTCGACTAGCGGAGACTACGAGCAGTACTTC.

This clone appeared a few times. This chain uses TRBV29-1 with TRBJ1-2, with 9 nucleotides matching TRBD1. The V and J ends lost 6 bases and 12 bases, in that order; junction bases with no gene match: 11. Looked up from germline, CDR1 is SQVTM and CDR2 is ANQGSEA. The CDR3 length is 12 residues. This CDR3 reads CSVNSPGTGNTF. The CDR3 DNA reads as TGCAGCGTAAACAGCCCCGGGACAGGGAACACCTTC.

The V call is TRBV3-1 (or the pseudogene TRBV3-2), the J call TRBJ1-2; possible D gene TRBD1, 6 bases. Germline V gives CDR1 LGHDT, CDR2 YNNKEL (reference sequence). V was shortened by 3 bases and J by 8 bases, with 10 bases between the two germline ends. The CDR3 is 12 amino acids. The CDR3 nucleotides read TGTGCCAGCAGCCAGGGGGCAGTCGGCTACACCTTC. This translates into CASSQGAVGYTF.

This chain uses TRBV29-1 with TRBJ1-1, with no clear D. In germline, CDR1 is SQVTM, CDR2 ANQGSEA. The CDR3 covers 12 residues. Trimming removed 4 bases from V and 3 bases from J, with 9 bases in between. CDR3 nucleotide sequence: TGCAGCGTTGTCCGTACGGACACTGAAGCTTTCTTT. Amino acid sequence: CSVVRTDTEAFF.

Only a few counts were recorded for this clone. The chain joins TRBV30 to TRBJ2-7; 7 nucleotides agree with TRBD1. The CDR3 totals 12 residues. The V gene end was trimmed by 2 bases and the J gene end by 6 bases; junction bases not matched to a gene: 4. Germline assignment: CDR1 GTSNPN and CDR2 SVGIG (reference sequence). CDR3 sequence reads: CAWSTYRGEQYF. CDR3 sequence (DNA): TGTGCCTGGAGTACCTACAGGGGCGAGCAGTACTTC.

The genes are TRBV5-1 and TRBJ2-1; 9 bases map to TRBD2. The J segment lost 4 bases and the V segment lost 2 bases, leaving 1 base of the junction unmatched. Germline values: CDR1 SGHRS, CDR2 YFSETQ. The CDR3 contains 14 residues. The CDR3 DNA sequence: TGCGCCAGCAGCTTACTAGCGGGTTACAATGAGCAGTTCTTC. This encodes CASSLLAGYNEQFF.

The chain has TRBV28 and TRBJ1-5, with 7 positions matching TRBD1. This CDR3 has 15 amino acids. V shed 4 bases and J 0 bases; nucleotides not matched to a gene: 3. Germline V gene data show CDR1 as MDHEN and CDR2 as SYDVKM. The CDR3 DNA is TGTGCCAGCAGTTCAGGGGGGACTAGCAATCAGCCCCAGCATTTT. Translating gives CASSSGGTSNQPQHF.

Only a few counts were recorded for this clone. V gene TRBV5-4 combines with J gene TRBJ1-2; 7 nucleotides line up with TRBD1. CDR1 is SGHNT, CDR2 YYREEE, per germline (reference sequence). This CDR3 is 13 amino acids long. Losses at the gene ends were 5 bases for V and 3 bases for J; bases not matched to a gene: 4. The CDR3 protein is CASSEQGYYGYTF. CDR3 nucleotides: TGTGCCAGCAGTGAACAGGGGTACTATGGCTACACCTTC.

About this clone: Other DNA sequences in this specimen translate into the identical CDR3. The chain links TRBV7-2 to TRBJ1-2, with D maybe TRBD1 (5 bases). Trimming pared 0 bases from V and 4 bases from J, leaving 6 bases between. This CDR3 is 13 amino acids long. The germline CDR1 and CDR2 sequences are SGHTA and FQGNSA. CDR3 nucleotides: TGTGCCAGCAGCTTAGCAGGGGCCTATGGCTACACCTTC. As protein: CASSLAGAYGYTF. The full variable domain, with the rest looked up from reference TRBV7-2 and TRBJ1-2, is GAGVSQSPSNKVTEKGKDVELRCDPISGHTALYWYRQSLGQGLEFLIYFQGNSAPDKSGLPSDRFSAERTGGSVSTLTIQRTQQEDSAVYLCASSLAGAYGYTFGSGTRLTVV.

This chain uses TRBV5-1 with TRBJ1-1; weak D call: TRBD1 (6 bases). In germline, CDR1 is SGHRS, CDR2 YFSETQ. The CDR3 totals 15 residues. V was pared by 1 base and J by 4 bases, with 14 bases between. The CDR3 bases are TGCGCCAGCAGCTTGACAGGGAGGGCCCTCACTGAAGCTTTCTTT. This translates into CASSLTGRALTEAFF. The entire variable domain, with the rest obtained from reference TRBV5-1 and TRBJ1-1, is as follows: KAGVTQTPRYLIKTRGQQVTLSCSPISGHRSVSWYQQTPGQGLQFLFEYFSETQRNKGNFPGRFSGRQFSNSRSEMNVSTLELGDSALYLCASSLTGRALTEAFFGQGTRLTVV.

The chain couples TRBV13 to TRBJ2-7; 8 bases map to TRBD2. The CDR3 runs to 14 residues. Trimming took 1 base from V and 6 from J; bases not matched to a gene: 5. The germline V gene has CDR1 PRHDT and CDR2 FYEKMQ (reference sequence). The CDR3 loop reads CASSLAGGFGEQYF. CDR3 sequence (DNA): TGTGCCAGCAGCTTAGCGGGGGGGTTCGGCGAGCAGTACTTC. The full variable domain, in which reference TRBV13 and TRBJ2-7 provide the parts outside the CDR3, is AAGVIQSPRHLIKEKRETATLKCYPIPRHDTVYWYQQGPGQDPQFLISFYEKMQSDKGSIPDRFSAQQFSDYHSELNMSSLELGDSALYFCASSLAGGFGEQYFGPGTRLTVT.

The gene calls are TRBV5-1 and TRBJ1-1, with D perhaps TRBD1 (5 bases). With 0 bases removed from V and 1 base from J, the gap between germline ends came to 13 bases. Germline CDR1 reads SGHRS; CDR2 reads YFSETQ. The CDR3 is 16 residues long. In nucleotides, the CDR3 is TGCGCCAGCAGCTTGGGCGGACACATTTCGAACACTGAAGCTTTCTTT. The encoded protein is CASSLGGHISNTEAFF. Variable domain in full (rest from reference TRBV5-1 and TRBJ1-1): KAGVTQTPRYLIKTRGQQVTLSCSPISGHRSVSWYQQTPGQGLQFLFEYFSETQRNKGNFPGRFSGRQFSNSRSEMNVSTLELGDSALYLCASSLGGHISNTEAFFGQGTRLTVV.

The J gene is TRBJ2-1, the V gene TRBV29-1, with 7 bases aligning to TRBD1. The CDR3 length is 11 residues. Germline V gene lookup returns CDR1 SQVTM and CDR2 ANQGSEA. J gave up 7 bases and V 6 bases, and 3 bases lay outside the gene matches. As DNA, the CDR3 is TGCAGCGTGGGACAGTTTAATGAGCAGTTCTTC. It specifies CSVGQFNEQFF.

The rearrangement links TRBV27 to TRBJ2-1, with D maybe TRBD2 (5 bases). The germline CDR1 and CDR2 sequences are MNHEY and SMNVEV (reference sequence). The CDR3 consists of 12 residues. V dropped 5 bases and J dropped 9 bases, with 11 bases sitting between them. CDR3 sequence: CASSQGRGEQFF. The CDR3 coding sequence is TGTGCCAGCAGTCAAGGTCGGGGTGAGCAGTTCTTC.

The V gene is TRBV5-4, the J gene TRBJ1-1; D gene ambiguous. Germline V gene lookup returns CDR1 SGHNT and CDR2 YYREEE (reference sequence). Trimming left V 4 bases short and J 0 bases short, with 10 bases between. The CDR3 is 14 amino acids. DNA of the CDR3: TGTGCCAGCAGCAGGGAGGCCATGAACACTGAAGCTTTCTTT. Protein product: CASSREAMNTEAFF.

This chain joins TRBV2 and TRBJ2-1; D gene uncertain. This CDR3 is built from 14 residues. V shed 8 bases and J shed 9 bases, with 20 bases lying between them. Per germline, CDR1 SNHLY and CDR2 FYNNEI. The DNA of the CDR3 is TGTGCCAGCTCGTACAGTCCCCTTGATGGTGAGCAGTTCTTC. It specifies CASSYSPLDGEQFF.

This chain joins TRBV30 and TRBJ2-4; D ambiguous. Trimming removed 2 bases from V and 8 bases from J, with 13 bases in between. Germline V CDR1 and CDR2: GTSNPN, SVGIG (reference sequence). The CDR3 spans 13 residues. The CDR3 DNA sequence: TGTGCCTGGAGTTACAGCTCTGAGTACATTCAGTACTTC. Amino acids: CAWSYSSEYIQYF.

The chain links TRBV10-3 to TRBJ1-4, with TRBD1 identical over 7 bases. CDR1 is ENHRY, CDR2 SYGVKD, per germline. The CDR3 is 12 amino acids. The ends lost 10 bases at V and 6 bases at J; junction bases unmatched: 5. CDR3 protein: CATRGTDEKLFF. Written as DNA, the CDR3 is TGTGCCACCAGAGGGACAGATGAAAAACTGTTTTTT.

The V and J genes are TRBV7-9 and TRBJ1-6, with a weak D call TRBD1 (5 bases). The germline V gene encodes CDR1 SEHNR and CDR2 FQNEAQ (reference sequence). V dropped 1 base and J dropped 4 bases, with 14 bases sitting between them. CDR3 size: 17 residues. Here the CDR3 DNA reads TGTGCCAGCAGCTTAGACCAGGGCCTGTTTTATAATTCACCCCTCCACTTT. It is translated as CASSLDQGLFYNSPLHF.

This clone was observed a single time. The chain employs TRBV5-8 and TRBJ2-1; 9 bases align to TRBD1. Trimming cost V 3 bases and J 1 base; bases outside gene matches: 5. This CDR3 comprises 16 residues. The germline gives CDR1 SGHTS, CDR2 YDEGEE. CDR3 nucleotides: TGTGCCAGCAGCTCCGGACAGGGGAAATCCTACAATGAGCAGTTCTTC. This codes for CASSSGQGKSYNEQFF.

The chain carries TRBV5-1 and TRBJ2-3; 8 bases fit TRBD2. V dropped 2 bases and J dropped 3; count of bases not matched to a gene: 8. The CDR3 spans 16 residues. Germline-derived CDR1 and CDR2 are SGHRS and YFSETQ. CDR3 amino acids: CASSFGLAGITDTQYF. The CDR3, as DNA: TGCGCCAGCAGCTTCGGGCTAGCGGGTATTACAGATACGCAGTATTTT.

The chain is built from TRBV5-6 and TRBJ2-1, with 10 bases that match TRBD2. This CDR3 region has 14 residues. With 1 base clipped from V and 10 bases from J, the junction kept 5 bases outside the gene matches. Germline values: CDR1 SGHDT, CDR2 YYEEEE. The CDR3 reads CASSLIAGGNEQFF. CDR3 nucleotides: TGTGCCAGCAGCTTGATAGCGGGGGGAAACGAGCAGTTCTTC.